This entry concerns a single T cell receptor beta chain. The target antigen is unknown. Trimming at V came to 1 base and at J to 7 bases, leaving 3 bases not matched to a gene. This CDR3 is 14 amino acids long. Per germline, CDR1 SEHNR and CDR2 FQNEAQ (reference sequence). The record originates from a study of blood T cells in healthy people across ages. Study-wide context: Template switching caught about one barcoded beta molecule for each two T cells. Study-wide points: There was no known CMV status for donors, so expanded clonotype changes were possibly confounded. There were more naive CD4+ cells and higher diversity in long-lived donors than in aged donors.

Primed by a sample-barcoded 5' primer and a J-beta primer mix, a second PCR proceeded for about 6 to 11 cycles. TCRdb fed the 5' RACE reads into MiXCR, producing one record per CDR3 protein. This sample has about 670,000 distinct CDR3 sequences, with around 50% found just once. The sequenced sample consisted of blood. This clonotype was sampled from a woman older than 75 in good health. The rearrangement joins TRBV7-9 to TRBJ2-1; TRBD1 aligns across 8 bases. The CDR3 sequence: CASSLGTGRNEQFF. The CDR3 DNA follows: TGTGCCAGCAGCTTAGGGACAGGGCGGAATGAGCAGTTCTTC.